Shown below are 12 T cell receptor beta chains from a single sample sequenced in a study of shared clonotypes between healthy human individuals. Produced via immunoSEQ multiplex PCR; TCRdb's table is partial and in-frame only. The profile shows approximately 1.5 million clones, around 98% of them singletons. Sequencing was done on a sample of naive CD4+ T cells sorted from blood. Described subset: CD45RA+ positively selected. Receptors were obtained from a man under 40 in good health.

This chain connects TRBV28 to TRBJ2-7; no clear D. Germline values: CDR1 MDHEN, CDR2 SYDVKM. V lost 4 bases and J lost 5, with 6 bases in between. The CDR3 has 11 residues. The CDR3 reads CASSSLHEQYF. The CDR3, as DNA: TGTGCCAGCAGTTCCCTCCACGAGCAGTACTTC.

The rearrangement uses TRBV9 and TRBJ2-7, with TRBD1 identical over 7 bases. The CDR3 contains 14 residues. Looked up from germline, CDR1 is SGDLS and CDR2 is YYNGEE. Trimming cost V 4 bases and J 4 bases; bases outside gene matches: 8. The CDR3 DNA sequence: TGTGCCAGCAGCAAACAGGGGTCCTCATACGAGCAGTACTTC. Its translation is CASSKQGSSYEQYF.

The V call is TRBV14, the J call TRBJ1-1; the D is unclear. Trimming took 3 bases from V and 1 from J, leaving 9 bases between them. Germline CDR1 SGHDN, CDR2 FVKESK. The length of the CDR3 is 14 residues. CDR3 sequence: CASSQRTENTEAFF. CDR3 coding DNA: TGTGCCAGCAGCCAGAGGACGGAGAACACTGAAGCTTTCTTT.

J is TRBJ2-1 and V is TRBV2; 15 nucleotides line up with TRBD2. The CDR3 is 14 residues long. CDR1 is SNHLY, CDR2 FYNNEI, per germline. V lost 7 bases and J lost 10; bases outside the gene matches: 5. The CDR3 sequence is CASTPGLAGGEQFF. CDR3 coding DNA: TGTGCCAGCACCCCGGGACTAGCGGGAGGAGAGCAGTTCTTC.

The chain employs TRBV19 and TRBJ2-5, with 8 bases that match TRBD2. Unmatched junction bases numbered 7, after V lost 8 bases and J lost 5 bases. Per germline, CDR1 LNHDA and CDR2 SQIVND (reference sequence). The CDR3 is made up of 13 amino acids. CDR3 in amino acids: CASRVAGSETQYF. Here the CDR3 DNA reads TGTGCCAGTCGGGTAGCGGGGTCGGAGACCCAGTACTTC.

A single count supports this clone. The junction and the germline gene differ at one end; a read error may be behind it. CDR3 sequence reads: CASSATGGNDKLFF. In nucleotides, the CDR3 is TGCGCCAGCAGCGCGACAGGGGGGAATGACAAACTGTTTTTT. This chain links TRBV5-1 with TRBJ1-4; 9 nucleotides match TRBD1. Germline CDR1 SGHRS, CDR2 YFSETQ. CDR3 length: 14 amino acids.

The chain links TRBV11-3 to TRBJ2-2; D is ambiguous. Deletions cut 5 bases from V and 4 bases from J, with 11 bases between. Germline CDR1 SGHNT, CDR2 YENEEA. This CDR3 is built from 14 residues. The CDR3 reads CASSPSLSTGELFF. CDR3 coding DNA: TGTGCCAGCAGCCCCAGTTTGAGCACCGGGGAGCTGTTTTTT. Together with reference TRBV11-3 and TRBJ2-2, the CDR3 gives the full variable domain: EAGVVQSPRYKIIEKKQPVAFWCNPISGHNTLYWYLQNLGQGPELLIRYENEEAVDDSQLPKDRFSAERLKGVDSTLKIQPAELGDSAVYLCASSPSLSTGELFFGEGSRLTVL.

The chain has TRBV7-2 and TRBJ2-5; the D gene could be TRBD1 or TRBD2 (5 bases each). The length of the CDR3 is 14 residues. The germline CDR1 and CDR2 sequences are SGHTA and FQGNSA. With 4 bases removed from V and 5 bases from J, the gap between germline ends came to 14 bases. The CDR3 coding sequence is TGTGCCAGCAGCTGGAGCCCGGGACGGGAGACCCAGTACTTC. Amino acid sequence: CASSWSPGRETQYF.

The chain carries TRBV7-2 and TRBJ2-7; D perhaps matches TRBD1 (5 bases). Germline V lookup: CDR1 SGHTA, CDR2 FQGNSA. V was cut by 5 bases and J by 4 bases, with 15 bases left in between. The CDR3 extends over 14 amino acids. This CDR3 reads CASSPILKGYEQYF. The CDR3 bases are TGTGCCAGCAGCCCTATTCTCAAGGGGTACGAGCAGTACTTC.

Regarding this clone: Sequence at one end of the junction differs from germline and may be a read error. V gene TRBV4-3 combines with J gene TRBJ2-1; maybe TRBD1 (5 bases). Germline V CDR1 and CDR2: LGHNA, YSLEER. The CDR3 is 13 amino acids. This CDR3 reads CASSQDQGRGSIF. For the CDR3, the DNA is TGCGCCAGCAGCCAAGATCAGGGCCGCGGTAGCATCTTC.

The gene calls are TRBV4-3 and TRBJ2-6; D remains unclear. V gave up 0 bases and J gave up 1 base, with 7 bases separating them. CDR3 length: 16 residues. CDR1 is LGHNA, CDR2 YSLEER, per germline. The CDR3 loop is CASSQDPISGANVLTF. DNA for the CDR3: TGCGCCAGCAGCCAAGATCCAATTTCTGGGGCCAACGTCCTGACTTTC.

This chain joins TRBV19 and TRBJ1-2, with D uncertain. V lost 5 bases, J lost 2 bases, and 12 bases lay in between. Per germline, CDR1 LNHDA and CDR2 SQIVND (reference sequence). This CDR3 is 14 amino acids long. In DNA, the CDR3 is TGTGCCAGTAGTCTACCTTTGGGGAACTATGGCTACACCTTC. Protein product: CASSLPLGNYGYTF.